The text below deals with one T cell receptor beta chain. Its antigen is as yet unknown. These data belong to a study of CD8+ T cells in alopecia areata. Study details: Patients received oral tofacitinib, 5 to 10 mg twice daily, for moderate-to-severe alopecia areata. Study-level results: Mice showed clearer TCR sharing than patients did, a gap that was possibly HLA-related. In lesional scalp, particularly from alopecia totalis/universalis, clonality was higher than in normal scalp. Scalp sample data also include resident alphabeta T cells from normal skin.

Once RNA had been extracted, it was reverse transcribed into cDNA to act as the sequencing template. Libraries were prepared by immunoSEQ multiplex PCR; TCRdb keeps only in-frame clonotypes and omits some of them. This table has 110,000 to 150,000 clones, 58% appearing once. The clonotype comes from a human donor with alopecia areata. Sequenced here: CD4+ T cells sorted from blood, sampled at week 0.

The CDR3 reads CASRQIYNSPLHF. CDR3 coding DNA: TGTGCCAGCAGACAGATATATAATTCACCCCTCCACTTT. The rearrangement uses TRBV25-1 and TRBJ1-6; no reliable D call. The V gene's germline CDR1 is MGHDK and CDR2 SYGVNS. The V gene lost 6 bases and the J gene lost 4 bases, with 7 bases spanning the gap. The CDR3 sequence is 13 residues long.